What follows is one T cell receptor beta chain and its context. Its antigen is currently unknown. This sample was included in a study of T cells expressing NK-cell markers. Regarding the study as a whole: A few of the donors also had these clonotypes leading their CD3+CD56-NKG2C+ fraction.

No DNA is given; TCRdb re-called the 5' RACE reads and lists each CDR3 protein once. Its table lists 350,000 to 450,000 distinct CDR3 sequences. Germline CDR1 and CDR2: SGHDN and FVKESK. This CDR3 comprises 14 residues. The chain has TRBV14 and TRBJ1-4. The specimen sequenced was blood T cells: a sorted CD56 or NKG2C T cell subset, CD4+ or CD8+ T cells, or bulk PBMC T cells (not recorded which). This TCR came from a man aged 18-75 years in good health. CDR3 residues: CASSQVRQGGKLFF. Complete variable domain (other parts from reference TRBV14 and TRBJ1-4): EAGVTQFPSHSVIEKGQTVTLRCDPISGHDNLYWYRRVMGKEIKFLLHFVKESKQDESGMPNNRFLAERTGGTYSTLKVQPAELEDSGVYFCASSQVRQGGKLFFGSGTQLSVL.